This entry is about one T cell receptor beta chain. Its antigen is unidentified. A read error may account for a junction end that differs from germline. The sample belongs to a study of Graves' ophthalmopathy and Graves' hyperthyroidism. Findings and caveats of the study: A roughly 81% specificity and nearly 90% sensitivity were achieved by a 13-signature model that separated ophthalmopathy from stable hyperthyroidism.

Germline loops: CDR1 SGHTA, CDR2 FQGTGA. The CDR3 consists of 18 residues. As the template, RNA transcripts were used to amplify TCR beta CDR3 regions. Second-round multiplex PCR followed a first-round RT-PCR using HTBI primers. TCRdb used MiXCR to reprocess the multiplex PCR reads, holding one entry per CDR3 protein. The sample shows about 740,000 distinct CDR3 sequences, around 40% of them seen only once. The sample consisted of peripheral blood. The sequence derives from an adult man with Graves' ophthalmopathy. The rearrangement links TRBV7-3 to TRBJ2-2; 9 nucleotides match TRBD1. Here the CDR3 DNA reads TGCGCCAGCAGCCTACAACCCCAGGACAGGGGAAACACCAGGGAGCTGTTTTTT. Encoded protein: CASSLQPQDRGNTRELFF.